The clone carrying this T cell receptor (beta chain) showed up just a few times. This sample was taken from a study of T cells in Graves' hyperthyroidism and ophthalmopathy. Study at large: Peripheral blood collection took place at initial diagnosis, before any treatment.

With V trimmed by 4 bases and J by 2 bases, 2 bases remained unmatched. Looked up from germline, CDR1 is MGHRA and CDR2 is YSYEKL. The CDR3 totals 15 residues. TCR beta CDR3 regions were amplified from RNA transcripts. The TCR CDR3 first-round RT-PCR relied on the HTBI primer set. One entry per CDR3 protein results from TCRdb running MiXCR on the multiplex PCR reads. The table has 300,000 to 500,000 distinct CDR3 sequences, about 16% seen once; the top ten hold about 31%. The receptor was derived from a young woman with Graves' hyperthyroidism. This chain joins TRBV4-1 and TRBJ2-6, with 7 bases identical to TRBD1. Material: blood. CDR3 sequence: CASSPDRAGANVLTF. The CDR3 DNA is TGCGCCAGCAGCCCCGACAGGGCTGGGGCCAACGTCCTGACTTTC.